These 6 T cell receptor beta chains share one sample of origin, sequenced in a study of CD8+CD57+ T cells in acquired aplastic anemia (dated by TCRdb to between 2018 and 2020). Sequencing used an Illumina HiSeq 2000. Genomic DNA was used as template for profiling of TCR beta VDJ combinations and CDR3 sequences. TCRdb itself trimmed the public reads at Q25 with fastp, ran MiXCR and retained productive beta chains. Rows with a matching CDR3 protein are joined into one entry that keeps the most common DNA and genes. The sample table shows approximately 120,000 distinct CDR3 sequences, and about 43% are seen once. The ten top clones hold about 2.4% of the sample. Expansion of CD8+CD57+ cells had been shown by flow cytometry in the patients chosen for sequencing. Sequencing was performed on sorted CD4+, CD8+, or CD8+CD57+ T cells (not recorded which) from PBMCs. The origin of the receptors is a human donor with aplastic anemia.

In this sample, this clonotype turned up many times. This chain joins TRBV6-4 and TRBJ1-2; 10 bases match TRBD1. The CDR3 length is 15 residues. Per germline, CDR1 MRHNA and CDR2 SNTAGT. The junction had 4 bases not matched to a gene; V was cut back by 2 bases and J by 4 bases. This chain's CDR3 is CASSDATGGLYGYTF. The DNA of the CDR3 is TGTGCCAGCAGTGACGCGACAGGGGGCCTCTATGGCTACACCTTC.

This clonotype appeared many times. The rearrangement joins TRBV6-5 to TRBJ2-3; 8 nucleotides agree with TRBD2. V dropped 4 bases and J dropped 0; count of bases not matched to a gene: 3. The CDR3 totals 15 residues. The germline V gene has CDR1 MNHEY and CDR2 SVGAGI. CDR3 coding DNA: TGTGCCAGCAGTTTACTAGCGGCTAGCACAGATACGCAGTATTTT. It is translated as CASSLLAASTDTQYF.

This clonotype appeared a few times. The chain carries TRBV5-1 and TRBJ1-1; D gene uncertain. This CDR3 spans 14 amino acids. Trimming stripped 10 bases from V and 2 bases from J, with 18 bases between. Germline V gives CDR1 SGHRS, CDR2 YFSETQ. The CDR3 region has the DNA TGCGCCTGTAGCTTGTCGGCAGCCAACACTGAAGCTTTCTTT. Translating it yields CACSLSAANTEAFF.

Points on this clonotype: A read error is possible here, since a much larger clone lies one base away. The CDR3 ends on some other residue instead of the conserved phenylalanine or tryptophan, so this is likely a read error. The gene calls are TRBV3-1 and TRBJ1-1; D is unclear. V lost 8 bases to trimming and J lost 0 bases, with 4 bases between them. This CDR3 contains 11 residues. Per germline, CDR1 LGHDT and CDR2 YNNKEL (reference sequence). DNA for the CDR3: TGTGCCAGCGGGCTGAACACTGAAGCTTTCCTT. Amino acid sequence: CASGLNTEAFL.

V is TRBV12-3 or TRBV12-4 and J is TRBJ1-1; 8 bases line up with TRBD1. The CDR3 has 14 amino acids. V shed 6 bases, J shed 9 bases, and the junction held 12 bases outside the gene matches. CDR3 DNA: TGTGCCAGCAGCTTCGCGGGACAGGCAGTTAAAGCTTTCTTT. The encoded protein is CASSFAGQAVKAFF.

At least ten counts were recorded for this clonotype. This chain links TRBV20-1 with TRBJ2-1; D could derive from TRBD1 or TRBD2 (6 bases each). The ends were cut back, 4 bases at V and 4 bases at J, with 14 bases in the middle. Germline V gene sequence: CDR1 DFQATT, CDR2 SNEGSKA (reference sequence). The CDR3 has 14 residues. The CDR3 DNA is TGCAGTGCTAATGTTAAGGGGGGTTACAATGAGCAGTTCTTC. Protein: CSANVKGGYNEQFF.